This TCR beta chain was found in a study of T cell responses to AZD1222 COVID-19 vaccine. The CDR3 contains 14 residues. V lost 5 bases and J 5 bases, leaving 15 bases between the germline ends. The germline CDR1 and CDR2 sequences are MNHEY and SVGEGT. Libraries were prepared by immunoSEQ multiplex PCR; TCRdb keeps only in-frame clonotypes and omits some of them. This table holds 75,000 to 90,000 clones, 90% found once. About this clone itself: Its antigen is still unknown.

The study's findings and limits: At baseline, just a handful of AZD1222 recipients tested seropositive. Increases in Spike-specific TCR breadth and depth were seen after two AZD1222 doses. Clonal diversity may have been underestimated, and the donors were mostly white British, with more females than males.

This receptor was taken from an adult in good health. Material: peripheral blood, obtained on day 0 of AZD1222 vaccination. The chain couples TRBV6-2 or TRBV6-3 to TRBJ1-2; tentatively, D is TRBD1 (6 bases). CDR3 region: CASSPNRVGYGYTF. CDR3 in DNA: TGTGCCAGCAGTCCCAACAGGGTCGGTTATGGCTACACCTTC.